Listed below are T cell receptor beta chains from one sample, sequenced in a study of T cells in Graves' hyperthyroidism and ophthalmopathy. TCRdb redid the calling of the multiplex PCR reads with MiXCR, one entry per CDR3 protein. The sample yields roughly 600,000 distinct CDR3 sequences, 13% to 15% seen once. Sequencing used blood. The source of these receptors is a woman between 50 and 59 years old with Graves' ophthalmopathy. Each CDR3 is given with its conserved first and last residue. Fields, in order: CDR3 DNA, CDR3 protein, clone size, V gene, D gene, J gene. A D gene is named only where the DNA matches it firmly. Size tells how often a clone was seen (once, few, many) or the class of an expanded clone, and some rows leave it out.

DNA: TGTGCCTGGAGTGCTAGCGTTGCCTCCTACAATGAGCAGTTCTTC
CDR3: CAWSASVASYNEQFF
size: .
V: TRBV30
D: .
J: TRBJ2-1

DNA: TGTGCCAGCAGCGTACTAGTGCGCACAGATACGCAGTATTTT
CDR3: CASSVLVRTDTQYF
size: few
V: TRBV9
D: .
J: TRBJ2-3

DNA: TGTGCCAGCAGCGGGGGTCTCGAGCAGTACTTC
CDR3: CASSGGLEQYF
size: many
V: TRBV11-2
D: .
J: TRBJ2-7

DNA: TGCGCCAGCAGCCACGGGACGTTGACTGAAGCTTTCTTT
CDR3: CASSHGTLTEAFF
size: few
V: TRBV5-1
D: .
J: TRBJ1-1

DNA: TGTGCCAGCAGCCAAGACCCAGCGGGAGCTCTCACAGATACGCAGTATTTT
CDR3: CASSQDPAGALTDTQYF
size: few
V: TRBV4-2
D: TRBD2
J: TRBJ2-3

DNA: TGTGCCAGCAGCGTAGGCGGACTAGCGGGAGGGGGTAGGACAGATACGCAGTATTTT
CDR3: CASSVGGLAGGGRTDTQYF
size: many
V: TRBV9
D: TRBD2
J: TRBJ2-3

DNA: TGTGCCAGCTCACCGAAGGAGCGGGGCACAGATACGCAGTATTTT
CDR3: CASSPKERGTDTQYF
size: many
V: TRBV18
D: .
J: TRBJ2-3

DNA: TGTGCCAGCAGCCTGGGACTAGCGGGCCTGTACAATGAGCAGTTCTTC
CDR3: CASSLGLAGLYNEQFF
size: many
V: TRBV7-3
D: TRBD2
J: TRBJ2-1

DNA: TGCGCCAGCAGCCAAGTCCCTAGCGGGAGTGGGTACGAGCAGTACTTC
CDR3: CASSQVPSGSGYEQYF
size: .
V: TRBV4-1
D: TRBD2
J: TRBJ2-7

DNA: TGTGCCAGCAGCATGGGAACATTTACCTCCTACGAGCAGTACTTC
CDR3: CASSMGTFTSYEQYF
size: few
V: TRBV7-9
D: .
J: TRBJ2-7

DNA: TGCAGTGCTAGCCATTTAGCGCGCCTCTCCTACAATGAGCAGTTCTTC
CDR3: CSASHLARLSYNEQFF
size: few
V: TRBV20-1
D: .
J: TRBJ2-1

DNA: TGTGCCAGCAGCTTAGGCCTAGGGGACAGACAGTCCTACGAGCAGTACTTC
CDR3: CASSLGLGDRQSYEQYF
size: .
V: TRBV13
D: TRBD1
J: TRBJ2-7

DNA: TGCGCCAGCAGCGAGGGACAGGGTGCGTACGAGCAGTACTTC
CDR3: CASSEGQGAYEQYF
size: many
V: TRBV5-1
D: TRBD1
J: TRBJ2-7

DNA: TGTGCCAGCAGCTTAGGTCTAGGGACGGATTATAGCAATCAGCCCCAGCATTTT
CDR3: CASSLGLGTDYSNQPQHF
size: many
V: TRBV7-2
D: .
J: TRBJ1-5

DNA: TGTGCCAGCAGTTTAAGGGCCCCAAGCGGGATAGTTTTCAATGAGCAGTTCTTC
CDR3: CASSLRAPSGIVFNEQFF
size: .
V: TRBV12-3/TRBV12-4
D: TRBD2
J: TRBJ2-1

DNA: TGCGCCAGCAGTCCCCGGCGGGCCGCCACCGGTGAGACCCAGTACTTC
CDR3: CASSPRRAATGETQYF
size: few
V: TRBV10-2
D: .
J: TRBJ2-5

DNA: TGCAGTGCTATGGCCATGGGGGGCTCGAGAGAGCAGTACTTC
CDR3: CSAMAMGGSREQYF
size: many
V: TRBV20-1
D: .
J: TRBJ2-7

DNA: TGTGCCAGCATCCAGAACAGGGGAGGTACGCAGTATTTT
CDR3: CASIQNRGGTQYF
size: many
V: TRBV7-2
D: .
J: TRBJ2-3

DNA: TGTGCCAGCAGCCAGGTGGGTCAGGGGCCCTACGAGCAGTACTTC
CDR3: CASSQVGQGPYEQYF
size: many
V: TRBV7-2
D: .
J: TRBJ2-7

DNA: TGTGCCAGTAGTCCTACTGGGAGGGATCATCAGCCCCAGCATTTT
CDR3: CASSPTGRDHQPQHF
size: few
V: TRBV19
D: .
J: TRBJ1-5

DNA: TGCGCCAGCAGTCCCGAACCCGGGACAGGGCGTGGCTACACCTTC
CDR3: CASSPEPGTGRGYTF
size: .
V: TRBV5-1
D: TRBD1
J: TRBJ1-2

DNA: TGTGCCAGCAGCCGTGGACAGGGTGGCGAGCAGTACTTC
CDR3: CASSRGQGGEQYF
size: .
V: TRBV6-2/TRBV6-3
D: TRBD1
J: TRBJ2-7

DNA: TGTGCCAGCAGACTCCGGGACAGGGGTTTGACAGATACGCAGTATTTT
CDR3: CASRLRDRGLTDTQYF
size: many
V: TRBV6-2/TRBV6-3
D: TRBD1
J: TRBJ2-3

DNA: TGTGCCAGCAGCTTACGTCATCGCGCTAATCAGCCCCAGCATTTT
CDR3: CASSLRHRANQPQHF
size: many
V: TRBV7-8
D: .
J: TRBJ1-5

DNA: TGTGCCAGCAGCTTAGCGCCGACTAGCGGGGGGCTGGGGGCCCAGTACTTC
CDR3: CASSLAPTSGGLGAQYF
size: many
V: TRBV7-2
D: TRBD2
J: TRBJ2-5

DNA: TGTGCCAGCAGACGGACTAGCGGGAGAGAGACCCAGTACTTC
CDR3: CASRRTSGRETQYF
size: few
V: TRBV12-3/TRBV12-4
D: TRBD2
J: TRBJ2-5

DNA: TGTGCCAGCAGAGACAGGGGGCTAGACGGAGAGACCCAGTACTTC
CDR3: CASRDRGLDGETQYF
size: few
V: TRBV19
D: TRBD1
J: TRBJ2-5

DNA: TGCGGCGTTGTCGGGGGCTCTGGAAACACCATATATTTT
CDR3: CGVVGGSGNTIYF
size: .
V: TRBV29-1
D: .
J: TRBJ1-3

DNA: TGTGCCAGCAGCCCAGGCCCAGATAACAATGAGCAGTTCTTC
CDR3: CASSPGPDNNEQFF
size: many
V: TRBV7-2
D: .
J: TRBJ2-1

DNA: TGTGCCACCAGCAGAGATCTGGTTTCGGGCAGATCCACCGGGGAGCTGTTTTTT
CDR3: CATSRDLVSGRSTGELFF
size: few
V: TRBV15
D: .
J: TRBJ2-2

DNA: TGCGCCAGCAGCCAAGTGTATGACAGTTTCTACGAGCAGTACTTC
CDR3: CASSQVYDSFYEQYF
size: many
V: TRBV4-3
D: .
J: TRBJ2-7

DNA: TGTGCCAGCAGTTTTAGGACAGGGGAAACTGAAGCTTTCTTT
CDR3: CASSFRTGETEAFF
size: .
V: TRBV28
D: TRBD1
J: TRBJ1-1

DNA: TGTGCCAGTAGTCTATACCGGGACGGGAGAAACACCATATATTTT
CDR3: CASSLYRDGRNTIYF
size: .
V: TRBV19
D: .
J: TRBJ1-3

DNA: TGTGCCAGCCGAAATTGTACCTTCCGGGACAGAGTTTTTTCCTACGAGCAGTACTTC
CDR3: CASRNCTFRDRVFSYEQYF
size: once
V: TRBV6-2/TRBV6-3
D: TRBD1
J: TRBJ2-7

DNA: TGTGCCAGCTCACCATCCCAGGGGGAACGTGAAAAACTGTTTTTT
CDR3: CASSPSQGEREKLFF
size: many
V: TRBV18
D: TRBD1
J: TRBJ1-4

DNA: TGTGCCAGCAGCTTAGTGCCGGTTTCGAACACCGGGGAGCTGTTTTTT
CDR3: CASSLVPVSNTGELFF
size: few
V: TRBV7-2
D: .
J: TRBJ2-2

DNA: TGCGCCAGCAGCTTCCTAGCCGAGCCGGGGACCCAGTACTTC
CDR3: CASSFLAEPGTQYF
size: .
V: TRBV5-1
D: .
J: TRBJ2-5

DNA: TGTGCCACCAGCAGAGATATGCAGGGGGATGGCTACACCTTC
CDR3: CATSRDMQGDGYTF
size: many
V: TRBV15
D: TRBD1
J: TRBJ1-2

DNA: TGTGCCAGCAGTTCCACCGGGCTAGCGAACACCGGGGAGCTGTTTTTT
CDR3: CASSSTGLANTGELFF
size: many
V: TRBV28
D: .
J: TRBJ2-2

DNA: TGTGCCAGCAGCTTAAACAGGGCTAGCGGGAGCTACAATGAGCAGTTCTTC
CDR3: CASSLNRASGSYNEQFF
size: many
V: TRBV7-2
D: TRBD2
J: TRBJ2-1

DNA: TGCAGCGCCGAGGGACAGGGGACTTCCTACGAGCAGTACTTC
CDR3: CSAEGQGTSYEQYF
size: few
V: TRBV29-1
D: TRBD1
J: TRBJ2-7

DNA: TGTGCCAGCAGTTTATGGTCCGGGGGCACCTATGGCTACACCTTC
CDR3: CASSLWSGGTYGYTF
size: .
V: TRBV27
D: .
J: TRBJ1-2

DNA: TGTGCCGTCAGTGGAGGTCCCGAGCAGTACTTC
CDR3: CAVSGGPEQYF
size: .
V: TRBV10-3
D: .
J: TRBJ2-7

DNA: TGTGCCAGCACCTCGGATGGGACAGGGATCGAGACCCAGTACTTC
CDR3: CASTSDGTGIETQYF
size: many
V: TRBV28
D: TRBD1
J: TRBJ2-5

DNA: TGTGCCAGCAGTTACGGGCCTGGGACCGGGGAGCTGTTTTTT
CDR3: CASSYGPGTGELFF
size: .
V: TRBV6-5
D: .
J: TRBJ2-2

DNA: TGTGCCAGCTCACCACAGAACTATGGCTACACCTTC
CDR3: CASSPQNYGYTF
size: many
V: TRBV18
D: .
J: TRBJ1-2

DNA: TGTGCCATCAGTGATCCGGGACAGCCCCTCTACGAGCAGTACTTC
CDR3: CAISDPGQPLYEQYF
size: many
V: TRBV10-3
D: TRBD1
J: TRBJ2-7

DNA: TGTGCCAGCAGTTTTAATCATCTCAGTAGGTACGAGCAGTACTTC
CDR3: CASSFNHLSRYEQYF
size: many
V: TRBV27
D: .
J: TRBJ2-7

DNA: TGCAGTGCTAGGGCCCCCGTATGGGCTTTAGATAATCAGCCCCAGCATTTT
CDR3: CSARAPVWALDNQPQHF
size: many
V: TRBV20-1
D: .
J: TRBJ1-5